These T cell receptor beta chains were read from a single sample in a study of blood T cell repertoires in COVID-19. TCRdb keeps only in-frame clones here, not all; method: immunoSEQ multiplex PCR. The data contain a few hundred thousand clones, approximately 88% of them singletons. Sequenced input: PBMCs or T cells enriched from blood (not recorded which). These receptors were collected from a woman between 40 and 50 years old with acute COVID-19. The CDR3 runs from the conserved cysteine through the conserved F or W. The D gene is left open where the match is weak. Clone size appears in some rows only: once, few, many, or a class for an expanded clone.

few,-,TRBV15,TRBJ2-1,TGTGCCACCAGCTCGATGGTCGGCGGGCGGAGCTCCTACAATGAGCAGTTCTTC,CATSSMVGGRSSYNEQFF
-,-,TRBV4-1,TRBJ2-3,TGCGCCAGCAGCCAAGAATCCCGCGGAGATACGCAGTATTTT,CASSQESRGDTQYF
-,-,TRBV4-1,TRBJ1-1,TGCGCCAGCAGCCAAGCAGGGTTCGATTACACTGAAGCTTTCTTT,CASSQAGFDYTEAFF
-,TRBD1,TRBV9,TRBJ2-1,TGTGCCAGCAGCTCCCGAGGCGACAGGGCTCATGAGCAGTTCTTC,CASSSRGDRAHEQFF
once,-,TRBV27,TRBJ1-3,TGTGCCAGCTTTAGTAGCTCTGGAAACACCATATATTTT,CASFSSSGNTIYF
-,-,TRBV20-1,TRBJ2-1,TGCAGTGCTAGTCCTCAGGGCCATGAGCAGTTCTTC,CSASPQGHEQFF
once,-,TRBV18,TRBJ2-1,TGTGCCAGCTCACTCGTCATAGCGGAGTCAACTGAGCAGTTCTTC,CASSLVIAESTEQFF
-,TRBD2,TRBV4-1,TRBJ2-3,TGCGCCAGCAGCCAAGTGATAGCGGGAAGCACAGATACGCAGTATTTT,CASSQVIAGSTDTQYF
-,TRBD2,TRBV28,TRBJ2-7,TGTGCCAGCAGTCCCCGACCGATGAGCGGGAGGAGCGAGCAGTACTTC,CASSPRPMSGRSEQYF
-,-,TRBV7-9,TRBJ1-1,TGTGCCAGCAGCTTAATGGGGGCTCTGAACACTGAAGCTTTCTTT,CASSLMGALNTEAFF
few,-,TRBV7-9,TRBJ1-1,TGTGCCAGCAGCTTATATCTTCTGAACACTGAAGCTTTCTTT,CASSLYLLNTEAFF
-,TRBD2,TRBV14,TRBJ2-1,TGTGCCAGCAGCCCCATAACATGGCGGGAGGTCAGCTCCTACAATGAGCAGTTCTTC,CASSPITWREVSSYNEQFF
-,TRBD2,TRBV4-1,TRBJ2-1,TGCGCCAGCAGCCAAGGACTAGCGGGTGTTAGCTCCTACAATGAGCAGTTCTTC,CASSQGLAGVSSYNEQFF
-,-,TRBV7-9,TRBJ2-7,TGTGCCAGCAGCTTAGGGGCCGGGGGGCTTTCCCCCTACGAGCAGTACTTC,CASSLGAGGLSPYEQYF
-,-,TRBV9,TRBJ2-5,TGTGCCAGCAGCGTAGTAGCGGACGGAGAGACCCAGTACTTC,CASSVVADGETQYF
-,-,TRBV27,TRBJ1-5,TGTGCCAGCAGTCAATTCACAGGGAGCAATCAGCCCCAGCATTTT,CASSQFTGSNQPQHF
-,TRBD2,TRBV27,TRBJ2-1,TGTGCCAGCAGTTTAACCAGCGGGAGTCTTGAGCAGTTCTTC,CASSLTSGSLEQFF
-,TRBD2,TRBV2,TRBJ2-5,TGTGCCAGCAGTGTTGGTCTAGCGGGAGGGCCCGAGACCCAGTACTTC,CASSVGLAGGPETQYF
-,-,TRBV5-1,TRBJ2-5,TGCGCCAGCTCGAGCGCCCCCGGGACTGAAGAGACCCAGTACTTC,CASSSAPGTEETQYF